This TCR beta chain stems from a study of shared clonotypes between healthy human individuals. Clones were read by immunoSEQ multiplex PCR, and TCRdb kept only the in-frame ones, dropping some. Here the sample spans roughly 640,000 clones, roughly 97% being singletons. Points from the study as a whole: The sampled material consisted only of blood, and tissue repertoires are likely to differ. Incompleteness in sorted-subset sequencing, despite large depth, was shown by rarefaction.

Regarding this clone: Antigen: not known.

The V end was cut by 7 bases, the J end by 6 bases, with 10 bases between. The CDR3 sequence is 12 residues long. CDR1 MDHEN and CDR2 SYDVKM come from the germline V gene. The chain employs TRBV28 and TRBJ1-5, with D maybe TRBD1 (6 bases). The source is a woman aged 25 to 39 in good health. Sequenced sample: naive CD4+ T cells sorted from blood. The subset was: CD45RA+ positively selected. The CDR3 loop is CASTGETQPQHF. The CDR3 DNA sequence: TGTGCCAGCACAGGGGAAACTCAGCCCCAGCATTTT.